This TCR beta chain was profiled in a study of shared clonotypes between healthy human individuals. Across the study: Donors had three CD4 naive, three CD4 memory, two CD8 naive and one CD8 memory plate apiece.

Per germline, CDR1 SGDLS and CDR2 YYNGEE. This CDR3 has 15 residues. V lost 4 bases and J 3 bases, leaving 16 bases between the germline ends. This was a deep-level run. For each subset, genomic DNA was distributed in equal portions over several immunoSEQ plates. Per sorted-subset replicate PCR, input was approximately 0.2 ug DNA, representing 30,000 to 35,000 T cell genomes. Generated by immunoSEQ multiplex PCR, the TCRdb table keeps only in-frame clones and is missing some. The table has some 79,000 clones, around 57% seen once. This TCR was recovered from a man aged 30 to 45 in good health. Sample: memory CD8+ T cells sorted from blood. The subset: CD45RO+ cells pooled with CCR7-negative TemRA cells. V usage is TRBV9 and J usage is TRBJ1-1; no clear D gene. CDR3 sequence: CASSPSGGYHTEAFF. The CDR3 coding sequence is TGTGCCAGCAGCCCCTCGGGTGGCTACCACACTGAAGCTTTCTTT.